This T cell receptor (beta chain) was sequenced for a study of Graves' ophthalmopathy and Graves' hyperthyroidism. The study, taken as a whole, reports: Among thyroid clonotypes expanded above 0.001 frequency, most also appeared in blood. A 13-signature model separated ophthalmopathy from stable hyperthyroidism, 85% to 90% sensitivity, just over 80% specificity.

Using RNA transcripts, the TCR beta CDR3 regions were amplified. The library came from an HTBI-primed first-round RT-PCR and a second-round multiplex PCR. TCRdb itself ran the multiplex PCR reads through MiXCR, one entry per CDR3 protein. The sample shows around 1.1 million distinct CDR3 sequences, less than 45% of them seen only once. As regards this clonotype: Its target is unknown.

J gave up 2 bases and V 8 bases, and 9 bases lay outside the gene matches. This CDR3 region has 13 residues. Germline V gene sequence: CDR1 SQVTM, CDR2 ANQGSEA. This clonotype was obtained from an adult man with Graves' hyperthyroidism. The specimen sequenced was peripheral blood or thyroid tissue (not recorded which). V and J are TRBV29-1 and TRBJ2-7, with 7 bases identical to TRBD1. This CDR3 reads CSLGVGTAYEQYF. CDR3 bases: TGCAGCTTGGGGGTCGGGACAGCCTACGAGCAGTACTTC.